The sequence of this TCR beta chain was determined in a study of shared clonotypes between healthy human individuals (dated by TCRdb to between 2020 and 2021). For the wider study: A couple of women and three men aged 18 to 49 years were included in the cohort. For each donor, CD4 naive and CD4 memory were each given three plates, CD8 naive was given two plates, and CD8 memory was given one plate. Blood TCR repertoires of about five healthy adults were deeply sequenced to estimate repertoire size and the extent of clonotype sharing between individuals. To increase sequencing depth and limit assay-specific biases, TCR repertoire library preparation and sequencing were carried out by different laboratories using diverse techniques. Each donor's leukapheresis produced roughly between about 0.85 and 10 billion PBMCs.

The CDR3 runs 14 amino acids, cysteine and phenylalanine included. This entry keeps only the CDR3 DNA: 42 bases, framed from base 1. V and J lose 6 bases and 0 bases, and a span of 11 bases separates them. CDR1 and CDR2 (MNHEY, SMNVEV) derive from the germline V gene (reference sequence). Comments on this clone: Its antigen remains unidentified. No base-level quality is on record; no much larger clone is a single base apart.

Using the deep immunoSEQ assay, TCR CDR3 regions were amplified from genomic DNA by multiplex PCR. Genomic DNA extracted from each cell subset was distributed evenly over all wells of several immunoSEQ 96-well plates, and each plate served as one replicate. For sorted subsets, approximately 0.2 ug of genomic DNA, equivalent to around 30,000 T cell genomes, went into each replicate PCR. Purified libraries were quantified with a Qubit 3.0 fluorometer, sized on a Bioanalyzer 2100, and re-quantified with the KAPA Library Quantification kit. Each immunoSEQ 96-well plate was sequenced on its own single-read 150-cycle Illumina NextSeq 550 flow cell. The paper's data handling went like this. Because the immunoSEQ output included only junctional sequences and no quality scores, the filtering could not be the same as the filtering used for full-length reads. To assign V/J genes and CDR3, sequences were annotated against IMGT germline references using PyIR, a Python wrapper for IgBLAST v1.9. Reads with weak V/J assignments (E-value above 1e-6), missing CDR3, stop codons, out-of-frame junctions, or ambiguous translated residues were removed. A V3J clonotype was defined by an identical inferred V gene, J gene, and CDR3 amino acid sequence. Percentage overlap between repertoires was computed as shared unique clonotypes divided by the size of the smaller repertoire. Repertoire richness was assessed with RTK rarefaction, the Chao1 estimator, and Recon v2.1 estimates of unobserved clonotypes. Generation probabilities for all TCRbeta clonotypes obtained by the gDNA method from a handful of donors were computed using OLGA. As stored in TCRdb, this immuneACCESS dataset retains in-frame rearrangements with V and J assigned. A fraction of the clones does not appear; measured against another copy, unresolved V genes explain less than half of the discrepancy, and the remainder lacks a known reason. The V and J calls and clone size are taken from that table; D and trimming were inferred from the DNA. Across this sample there are some 2,000,000 clones, with about 94% seen only once. In total, the top ten clones hold around 0.13% of the sample.

Healthy HIV-negative adults with no recently reported acute infections or vaccinations were included as donors. Every donor was a Caucasian adult residing in Nashville, Tennessee, USA. CD4+ T cells were enriched through magnetic negative selection, after which naive cells were positively selected on CD45RA and the remaining negative fraction served as the memory subset. Blood was obtained by leukapheresis, after which PBMCs were separated by Ficoll-Histopaque density gradient centrifugation and cryopreserved in liquid nitrogen vapor phase. Analytical flow cytometry was used to check the purity and quantity of every magnetically sorted T cell population. Each sorted fraction had its genomic DNA isolated and then quantified by UV absorbance on a Nanodrop 2000c. The full study reports these points: Naive subsets generally had larger estimated clonotype richness than memory subsets. Across a few donors, about 5% of naive CD4, more than 3% of naive CD8, 2.3% of memory CD4, and 0.4% of memory CD8 clonotypes were shared. Because the study included only a small number of donors, the genetic and exposure-history diversity represented was limited. Incomplete sequencing was indicated by rarefaction of sorted-subset datasets, despite the large sequencing depth. Clonotypes shared by all four sorted-subset donors showed higher generation probabilities than non-shared clonotypes. Pairwise subsampling indicated that sequencing depth was expected to affect the degree of clonotype sharing among donors. Sampling was restricted to blood, and TCR repertoires in tissue are likely to differ from TCR repertoires in blood.

The chain was built from TRBV27 and TRBJ1-2; too little of a D gene remains to name it. What was sequenced was naive CD4+ T cells sorted from blood. The sample's cell subset or site, from its label and the paper: CD45RA+ positively selected. The receptor comes from a man in his late teens or twenties in good health. The DNA sequence is given as TGTGCCAGCAGCTCCCGCCCGGCTAACTATGGCTACACCTTC. The encoded protein is CASSSRPANYGYTF.